This T cell receptor (beta chain) emerged from a study of T cells in Graves' hyperthyroidism and ophthalmopathy. Deletions cut 6 bases from V and 4 bases from J, with 24 bases between. Germline V gene lookup returns CDR1 SGHDN and CDR2 FVKESK. The CDR3 is 17 amino acids. General study findings and limits: A 13 V-J signature model discriminated ophthalmopathy versus stable hyperthyroidism. Ophthalmopathy prediction by the model preceded onset by a median approximately six months.

This clonotype was found many times. Its antigen is not known. There were TCR beta CDR3 regions amplified from RNA transcripts. Initially, a first-round RT-PCR of the TCR CDR3 employed the HTBI primer set. Using its own MiXCR run on the multiplex PCR reads, TCRdb lists one record per CDR3 protein. The sample yields some 270,000 distinct CDR3 sequences, 24% seen once. The genes are TRBV14 and TRBJ2-5, with a weak D call TRBD1 (8 bases). Sample: blood. The clonotype was recovered from a woman between 40 and 55 years old with Graves' ophthalmopathy. CDR3 sequence reads: CASSLGQGTTSAETQYF. CDR3 bases: TGTGCCAGCAGTCTTGGACAGGGAACTACTAGCGCAGAGACCCAGTACTTC. Using reference TRBV14 and TRBJ2-5 for the parts outside the CDR3, the full variable domain is EAGVTQFPSHSVIEKGQTVTLRCDPISGHDNLYWYRRVMGKEIKFLLHFVKESKQDESGMPNNRFLAERTGGTYSTLKVQPAELEDSGVYFCASSLGQGTTSAETQYFGPGTRLLVL.